This paragraph covers one T cell receptor (beta chain) sequence. No antigen is known for it. 60 Vbeta and 13 Jbeta primers were used in PCR. Produced via immunoSEQ multiplex PCR; TCRdb's table is partial and in-frame only. Among 250,000 or so clones listed, 92% were seen once. These data belong to a study of cytomegalovirus exposure and HLA in healthy donors. Germline CDR1 reads MNHEY; CDR2 reads SMNVEV (reference sequence). V lost 8 bases and J lost 2, with 4 bases in between. CDR3 length equals 10 residues. Study-level results: HLA alleles were associated with 16,951 TCR beta sequences in a later analysis at 0.05 false discovery rate. Altogether, 150 to 200 TCR beta chains were recorded as cytomegalovirus-associated.

The rearrangement links TRBV27 to TRBJ2-7; D unresolved. The sequencing sample was made of PBMCs. This TCR derives from a girl aged 2 to 10 in good health and CMV-seronegative. The CDR3 DNA is TGTGCCAGCCATCCCTACGAGCAGTACTTC. Its translation: CASHPYEQYF.